This entry describes one T cell receptor beta chain. Then a second PCR, running roughly 7 to 11 cycles, was carried out with a sample-barcoded 5' primer and a J-beta primer mix. Every cDNA was tagged by a template-switch adaptor with 12 random nucleotides. TCRdb processed the 5' RACE reads anew with MiXCR; each CDR3 protein has one entry. The profile covers some 560,000 distinct CDR3 sequences, with 25% to 35% appearing a single time and approximately 3.3% taken by the ten largest. CDR1 SGHAT and CDR2 FQNNGV come from the germline V gene. The CDR3 covers 14 residues. V lost 4 bases to trimming and J lost 4 bases; unmatched junction nucleotides: 5. The entry originates in a study of blood T cells in healthy people across ages. Another study also made use of these data, one on T cells of mothers and their children.

The sequenced sample was blood. The V call is TRBV11-2, the J call TRBJ1-1, with 8 bases lining up with TRBD1. This clonotype was obtained from a boy aged 2 to 10 in good health. The CDR3 DNA is TGTGCCAGCAGCTCTAATACAGGGGGCACTGAAGCTTTCTTT. It is translated as CASSSNTGGTEAFF.